This is a list of T cell receptor beta chains from one sample in a study of blood T cell repertoires in COVID-19. Produced via immunoSEQ multiplex PCR; TCRdb's table is partial and in-frame only. The sample yields fewer than 450,000 clones, more than 75% seen once. Material: PBMCs or T cells enriched from blood (not recorded which). The receptors here all came from a woman aged 18-35 years who had recovered from COVID-19. Both conserved end residues are part of each CDR3. D genes are given only for firm matches. A row's size may be missing; if present it is once, few, many or a size class.

CDR3 protein,CDR3 DNA,J gene,clone size,V gene,D gene
CATFGRLSGEQGNYGYTF,TGTGCCACCTTCGGTCGGCTGAGTGGCGAACAGGGGAACTATGGCTACACCTTC,TRBJ1-2,-,TRBV24-1,TRBD1
CASSRDPGIYEQYF,TGCGCCAGCTCGCGGGACCCGGGGATCTACGAGCAGTACTTC,TRBJ2-7,-,TRBV5-1,-
CASNRDTLNTEAFF,TGCGCCAGTAACCGGGACACATTAAACACTGAAGCTTTCTTT,TRBJ1-1,-,TRBV5-1,-
CASSLGLGSPLSGANVLTF,TGTGCCAGCAGCTTAGGCTTGGGCAGCCCTCTCTCTGGGGCCAACGTCCTGACTTTC,TRBJ2-6,-,TRBV7-3,-
CASSFGGVNSPLHF,TGTGCCAGCAGCTTTGGAGGGGTAAATTCACCCCTCCACTTT,TRBJ1-6,few,TRBV11-3,-
CASRETGHNEKLFF,TGTGCCAGCCGGGAGACAGGGCATAATGAAAAACTGTTTTTT,TRBJ1-4,-,TRBV6-5,TRBD1
CASSLGVGDNSPLHF,TGTGCCAGCAGCTTAGGGGTAGGGGATAATTCACCCCTCCACTTT,TRBJ1-6,-,TRBV5-5,-
CASSQGADSNQPQHF,TGCGCCAGCAGCCAGGGGGCGGATAGCAATCAGCCCCAGCATTTT,TRBJ1-5,-,TRBV4-1,-
CASSLVGAPSSYNSPLHF,TGTGCCAGCAGCTTGGTTGGGGCCCCCAGCTCCTATAATTCACCCCTCCACTTT,TRBJ1-6,-,TRBV7-8,-
CAISDRTGDQPQHF,TGTGCCATCAGTGACCGGACAGGGGATCAGCCCCAGCATTTT,TRBJ1-5,-,TRBV10-3,TRBD1
CASSGGQDSQPQHF,TGTGCCAGCAGCGGGGGACAGGACAGTCAGCCCCAGCATTTT,TRBJ1-5,-,TRBV2,TRBD1
CASSLADSLWANVLTF,TGTGCCAGCAGCTTAGCGGACAGTCTCTGGGCCAACGTCCTGACTTTC,TRBJ2-6,-,TRBV7-9,-
CASSLGQGENEQYF,TGCGCCAGCAGCTTGGGACAGGGGGAAAACGAGCAGTACTTC,TRBJ2-7,-,TRBV5-1,TRBD1
CASSTDRVSNQPQHF,TGTGCCAGCAGCACAGACAGGGTTAGCAATCAGCCCCAGCATTTT,TRBJ1-5,-,TRBV6-2/TRBV6-3,TRBD1
CASSLGGQKLFF,TGTGCCAGCAGCTTGGGTGGCCAAAAACTGTTTTTT,TRBJ1-4,-,TRBV5-6,-
CATSRDQAREQYF,TGTGCCACCAGCAGAGATCAGGCCCGGGAGCAGTACTTC,TRBJ2-7,once,TRBV15,-
CASSPGTGGATEAFF,TGTGCCAGCAGCCCCGGGACAGGGGGCGCAACTGAAGCTTTCTTT,TRBJ1-1,-,TRBV7-3,TRBD1
CASEGTGSCNEQFF,TGTGCCAGCGAGGGGACAGGCTCGTGCAATGAGCAGTTCTTC,TRBJ2-1,few,TRBV21-1,-
CASSATSGETGELFF,TGTGCCAGCAGTGCAACCAGCGGGGAAACCGGGGAGCTGTTTTTT,TRBJ2-2,-,TRBV6-4,TRBD2
CASSLSGPGDEQFF,TGTGCCAGCAGCTTAAGCGGACCCGGGGATGAGCAGTTCTTC,TRBJ2-1,-,TRBV7-2,-
CASSRSNYEGRTDTQYF,TGTGCCAGCAGCCGATCAAACTACGAGGGCCGCACAGATACGCAGTATTTT,TRBJ2-3,-,TRBV2,-
CASSHPLVREDTEAFF,TGCGCCAGCAGTCACCCCCTGGTTCGGGAGGACACTGAAGCTTTCTTT,TRBJ1-1,-,TRBV23-1,-
CASKTGTDGELFF,TGTGCCAGCAAGACAGGGACGGACGGGGAGCTGTTTTTT,TRBJ2-2,-,TRBV6-5,TRBD1
CASSLGTPTYGYTF,TGTGCCAGCAGCTTAGGGACACCAACCTATGGCTACACCTTC,TRBJ1-2,-,TRBV7-8,-
CASSVAGSPASTNEKLFF,TGTGCCAGCAGCGTCGCGGGGTCCCCGGCGTCAACTAATGAAAAACTGTTTTTT,TRBJ1-4,-,TRBV9,-
CASSEEARGGTQYF,TGTGCCAGCAGTGAAGAGGCCCGGGGGGGGACCCAGTACTTC,TRBJ2-5,-,TRBV2,TRBD2
CASSVRGWDEKLFF,TGTGCCAGCAGCGTCAGGGGGTGGGATGAAAAACTGTTTTTT,TRBJ1-4,-,TRBV9,TRBD1
CASSLLGSYNEQFF,TGTGCCAGCAGCTTGCTTGGCAGTTACAATGAGCAGTTCTTC,TRBJ2-1,few,TRBV5-5,-
CASDGTSGGADTQYF,TGTGCCTCTGACGGGACTAGCGGGGGGGCAGATACGCAGTATTTT,TRBJ2-3,once,TRBV19,TRBD2
CASGADGENTGELFF,TGTGCCAGCGGCGCCGACGGAGAGAACACCGGGGAGCTGTTTTTT,TRBJ2-2,-,TRBV6-6,-
CSVEGQDEKLFF,TGCAGCGTTGAAGGCCAGGATGAAAAACTGTTTTTT,TRBJ1-4,-,TRBV29-1,-
CAWIQYGGQTQYF,TGTGCCTGGATTCAGTACGGAGGTCAAACGCAGTATTTT,TRBJ2-3,-,TRBV30,-
CASSQEQGAPEAFF,TGCGCCAGCAGCCAAGAACAGGGGGCACCTGAAGCTTTCTTT,TRBJ1-1,-,TRBV4-1,TRBD1
CASSVSGGKFQETQYF,TGTGCCAGCAGCGTGAGCGGGGGCAAATTCCAAGAGACCCAGTACTTC,TRBJ2-5,-,TRBV11-2,TRBD2
CASRKDRNNQPQHF,TGTGCCAGCAGGAAGGACAGGAACAATCAGCCCCAGCATTTT,TRBJ1-5,once,TRBV2,TRBD1
CASSLSREGYGYTF,TGTGCCAGCAGCTTGAGTCGGGAGGGCTATGGCTACACCTTC,TRBJ1-2,-,TRBV5-6,-
CASSLGQLNTEAFF,TGTGCCAGCAGTTTAGGACAGTTGAACACTGAAGCTTTCTTT,TRBJ1-1,-,TRBV28,-
CASTGGGATGELFF,TGTGCCAGCACCGGCGGGGGGGCCACCGGGGAGCTGTTTTTT,TRBJ2-2,-,TRBV6-5,TRBD2
CASSLTIGETQYF,TGTGCCAGCAGTTTGACAATCGGAGAGACCCAGTACTTC,TRBJ2-5,-,TRBV6-2/TRBV6-3,-
CASRPIAGVIEQYF,TGTGCCAGCAGACCTATAGCGGGGGTCATCGAGCAGTACTTC,TRBJ2-7,-,TRBV7-9,TRBD2
CASSVADRTGSYEQYF,TGTGCCAGCAGCGTAGCCGACCGAACGGGCTCCTACGAGCAGTACTTC,TRBJ2-7,-,TRBV9,-
CASSLVTGRTEAFF,TGTGCCAGCAGCTTAGTAACAGGGAGAACTGAAGCTTTCTTT,TRBJ1-1,-,TRBV11-2,-